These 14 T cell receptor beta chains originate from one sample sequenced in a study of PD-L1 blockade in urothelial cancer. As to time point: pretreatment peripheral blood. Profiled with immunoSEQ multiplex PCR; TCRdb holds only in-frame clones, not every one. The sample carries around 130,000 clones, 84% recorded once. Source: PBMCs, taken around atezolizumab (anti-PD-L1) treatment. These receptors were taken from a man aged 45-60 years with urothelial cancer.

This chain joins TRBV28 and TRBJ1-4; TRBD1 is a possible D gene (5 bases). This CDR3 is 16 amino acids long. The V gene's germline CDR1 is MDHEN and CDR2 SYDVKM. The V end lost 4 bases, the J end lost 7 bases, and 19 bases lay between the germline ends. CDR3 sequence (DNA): TGTGCCAGCAGTTCCCCCGCCGGGAGAGACAGTGAAAAACTGTTTTTT. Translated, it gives CASSSPAGRDSEKLFF.

The CDR3 nucleotides are TGTGCCAGCAGCGTAGATCTTTCTGGGGCCAACGTCCTGACTTTC. It specifies CASSVDLSGANVLTF. The V call is TRBV9, the J call TRBJ2-6; D not certain. Germline values: CDR1 SGDLS, CDR2 YYNGEE. CDR3 length: 15 amino acids. V shed 0 bases and J shed 1 base, with 5 bases lying between them.

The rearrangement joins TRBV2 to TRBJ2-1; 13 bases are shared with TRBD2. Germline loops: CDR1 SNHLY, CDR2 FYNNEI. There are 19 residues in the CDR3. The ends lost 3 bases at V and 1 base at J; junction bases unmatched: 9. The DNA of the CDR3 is TGTGCCAGCAGTGAGGACCCCTGGACTAGCGGGAGATCCTACAATGAGCAGTTCTTC. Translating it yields CASSEDPWTSGRSYNEQFF.

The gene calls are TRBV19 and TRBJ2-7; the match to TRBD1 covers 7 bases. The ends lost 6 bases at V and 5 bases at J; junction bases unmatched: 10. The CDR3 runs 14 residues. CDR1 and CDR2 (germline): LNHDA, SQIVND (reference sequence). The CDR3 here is CASSHPGQTDEQYF. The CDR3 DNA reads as TGTGCCAGTAGCCACCCGGGACAGACCGACGAGCAGTACTTC.

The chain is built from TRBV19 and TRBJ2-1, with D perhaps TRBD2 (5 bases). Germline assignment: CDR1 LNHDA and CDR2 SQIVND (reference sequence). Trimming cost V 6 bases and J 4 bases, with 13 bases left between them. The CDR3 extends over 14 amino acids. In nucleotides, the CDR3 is TGTGCCAGTAGCGATAACGGACTGTACAATGAGCAGTTCTTC. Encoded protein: CASSDNGLYNEQFF.

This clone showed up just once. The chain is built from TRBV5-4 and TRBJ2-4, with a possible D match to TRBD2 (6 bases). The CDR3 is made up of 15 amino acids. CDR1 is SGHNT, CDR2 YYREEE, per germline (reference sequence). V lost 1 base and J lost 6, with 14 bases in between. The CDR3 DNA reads TGTGCCAGCAGCTTGCCGGGACTTGCTTCAAACATTCAGTACTTC. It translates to CASSLPGLASNIQYF.

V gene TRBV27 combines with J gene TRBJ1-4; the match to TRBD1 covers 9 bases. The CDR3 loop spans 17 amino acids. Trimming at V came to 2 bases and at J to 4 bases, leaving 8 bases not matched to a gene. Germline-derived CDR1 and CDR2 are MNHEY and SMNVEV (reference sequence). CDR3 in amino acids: CASSLKTGGQVNEKLFF. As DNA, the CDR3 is TGTGCCAGCAGTTTAAAAACAGGGGGCCAGGTTAATGAAAAACTGTTTTTT.

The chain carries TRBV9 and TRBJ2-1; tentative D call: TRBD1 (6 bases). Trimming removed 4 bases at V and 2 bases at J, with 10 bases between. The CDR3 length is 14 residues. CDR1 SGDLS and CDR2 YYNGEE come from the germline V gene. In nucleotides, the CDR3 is TGTGCCAGCAGCCCATGGGACACCTACAATGAGCAGTTCTTC. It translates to CASSPWDTYNEQFF.

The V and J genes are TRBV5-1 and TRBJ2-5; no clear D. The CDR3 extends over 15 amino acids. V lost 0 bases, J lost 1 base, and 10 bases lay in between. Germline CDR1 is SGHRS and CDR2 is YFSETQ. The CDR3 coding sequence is TGCGCCAGCAGCTTGGCCGCGGCAGCCCAAGAGACCCAGTACTTC. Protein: CASSLAAAAQETQYF.

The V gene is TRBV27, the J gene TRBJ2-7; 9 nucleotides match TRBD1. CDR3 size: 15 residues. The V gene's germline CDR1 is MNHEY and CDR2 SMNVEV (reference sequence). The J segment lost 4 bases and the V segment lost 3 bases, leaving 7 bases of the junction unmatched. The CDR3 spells CASSFSGTGNYEQYF. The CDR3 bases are TGTGCCAGCAGTTTTTCCGGGACAGGGAATTACGAGCAGTACTTC.

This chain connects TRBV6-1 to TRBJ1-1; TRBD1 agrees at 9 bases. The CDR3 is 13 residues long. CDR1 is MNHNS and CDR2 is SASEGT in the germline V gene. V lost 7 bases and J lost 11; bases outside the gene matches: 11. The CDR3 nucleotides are TGTGCCAGCAATACAGGGGGCTCGGGTAAGGCTTTCTTT. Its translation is CASNTGGSGKAFF.

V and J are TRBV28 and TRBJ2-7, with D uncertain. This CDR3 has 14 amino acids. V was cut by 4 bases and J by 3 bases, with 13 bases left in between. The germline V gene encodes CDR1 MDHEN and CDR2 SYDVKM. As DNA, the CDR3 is TGTGCCAGCAGTTATGGCGGATTCTTCTACGAGCAGTACTTC. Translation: CASSYGGFFYEQYF.

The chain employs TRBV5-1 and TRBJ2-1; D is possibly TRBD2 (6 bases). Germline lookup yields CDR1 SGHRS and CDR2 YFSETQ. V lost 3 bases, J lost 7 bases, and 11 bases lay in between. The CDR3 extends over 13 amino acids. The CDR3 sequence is CASSWGVGNEQFF. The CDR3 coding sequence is TGCGCCAGCAGCTGGGGGGTTGGGAATGAGCAGTTCTTC.

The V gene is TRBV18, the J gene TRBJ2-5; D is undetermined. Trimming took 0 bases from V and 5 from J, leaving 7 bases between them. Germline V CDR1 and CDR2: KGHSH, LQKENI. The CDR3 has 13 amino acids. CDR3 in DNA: TGTGCCAGCTCACCACCGATTCGGGAGACCCAGTACTTC. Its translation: CASSPPIRETQYF.